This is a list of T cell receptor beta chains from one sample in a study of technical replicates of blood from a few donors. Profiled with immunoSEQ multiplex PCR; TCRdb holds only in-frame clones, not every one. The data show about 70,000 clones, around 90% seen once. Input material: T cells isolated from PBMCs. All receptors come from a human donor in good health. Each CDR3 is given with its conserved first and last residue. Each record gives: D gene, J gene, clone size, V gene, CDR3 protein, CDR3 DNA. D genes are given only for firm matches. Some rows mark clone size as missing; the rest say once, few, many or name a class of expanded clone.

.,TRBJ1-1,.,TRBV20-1,CSASGLGAFF,TGCAGTGCTTCAGGGCTAGGAGCTTTCTTT
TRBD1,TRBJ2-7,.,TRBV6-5,CASSYSGTGYEQYF,TGTGCCAGCAGTTACTCAGGGACAGGCTACGAGCAGTACTTC
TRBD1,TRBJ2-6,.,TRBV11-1,CASSLVGTARSGANVLTF,TGTGCCAGCAGCTTAGTGGGGACAGCTCGCTCTGGGGCCAACGTCCTGACTTTC
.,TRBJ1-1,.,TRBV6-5,CASSIRGSTEAFF,TGTGCCAGCAGTATTAGGGGGAGCACTGAAGCTTTCTTT
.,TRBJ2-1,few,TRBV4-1,CASGPEYGYNEQFF,TGCGCCAGCGGCCCGGAGTACGGATACAATGAGCAGTTCTTC
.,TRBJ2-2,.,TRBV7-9,CASSLALRENTGELFF,TGTGCCAGCAGCTTAGCACTGAGAGAGAACACCGGGGAGCTGTTTTTT
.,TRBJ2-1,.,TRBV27,CASSSPGTNEQFF,TGTGCCAGCAGCAGCCCAGGTACGAATGAGCAGTTCTTC
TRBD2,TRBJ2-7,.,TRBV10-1,CASSIWREAPYEQYF,TGCGCCAGCAGCATTTGGCGGGAGGCCCCCTACGAGCAGTACTTC
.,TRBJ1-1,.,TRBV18,CASVLTGSTEAFF,TGTGCCAGCGTATTGACCGGGAGCACTGAAGCTTTCTTT
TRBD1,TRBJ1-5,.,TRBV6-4,CAIRSGGDQPQHF,TGTGCCATACGATCAGGGGGCGACCAGCCCCAGCATTTT
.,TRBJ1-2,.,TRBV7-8,CASSLTAPNYGYTF,TGTGCCAGCAGCTTGACAGCGCCTAACTATGGCTACACCTTC
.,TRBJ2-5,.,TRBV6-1,CASSEAGTRETQYF,TGTGCCAGCAGTGAAGCTGGAACTAGAGAGACCCAGTACTTC
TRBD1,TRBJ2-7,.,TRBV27,CASSPNRGSYEQYF,TGTGCCAGCAGTCCTAACAGGGGGTCCTACGAGCAGTACTTC
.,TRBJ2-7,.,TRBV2,CASRIGDYEQYF,TGTGCCAGCAGGATAGGGGACTACGAGCAGTACTTC
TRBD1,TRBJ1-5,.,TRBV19,CASSMTGNQPQHF,TGTGCCAGTAGTATGACAGGGAATCAGCCCCAGCATTTT
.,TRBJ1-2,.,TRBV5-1,CASSSRFLKGLGYGYTF,TGCGCCAGCAGCTCGCGATTCCTTAAGGGGCTCGGCTATGGCTACACCTTC